This T cell receptor (beta chain) was recorded in a study of blood T cell repertoires in COVID-19. Study background: The United States, Italy and Spain provided the acute and convalescent COVID-19 samples. Sources were T cells, B-cell-depleted T cells, or PBMCs; the material itself was cDNA or gDNA.

From germline, CDR1 is MNHEY and CDR2 SVGEGT. Trimming shortened V by 5 bases and J by 7 bases, and 12 bases separated the two germline ends. The CDR3 extends over 13 amino acids. The authors' processing: Quantification of nucleated cells was approximated via reference gene primer amplification. Repertoires were generated with immunoSEQ multiplex PCR, while TCRdb's copy carries only in-frame clones and drops some. The V and J calls and clone size were taken over from that table, and D and trimming were inferred from the DNA. The sample holds more than 200,000 clones, about 88% seen once. V usage is TRBV6-2 or TRBV6-3 and J usage is TRBJ1-5; no clear D gene. The specimen was peripheral blood. The receptor was isolated from a man between 65 and 85 years old with acute or convalescent COVID-19. CDR3 region: CASSQPGWQPQHF. DNA of the CDR3: TGTGCCAGCAGTCAACCTGGCTGGCAGCCCCAGCATTTT.